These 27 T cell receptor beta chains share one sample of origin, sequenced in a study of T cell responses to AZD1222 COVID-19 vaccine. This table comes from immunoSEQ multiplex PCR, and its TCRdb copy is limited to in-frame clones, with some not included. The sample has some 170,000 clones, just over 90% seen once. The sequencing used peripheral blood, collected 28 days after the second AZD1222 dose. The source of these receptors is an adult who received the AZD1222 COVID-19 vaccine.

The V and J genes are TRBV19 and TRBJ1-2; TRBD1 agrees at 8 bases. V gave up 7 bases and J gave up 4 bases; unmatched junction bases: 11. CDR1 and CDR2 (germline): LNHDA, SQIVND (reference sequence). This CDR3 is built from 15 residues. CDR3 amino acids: CASTRPGQAGYGYTF. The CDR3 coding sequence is TGTGCCAGTACTCGCCCGGGACAGGCGGGCTATGGCTACACCTTC.

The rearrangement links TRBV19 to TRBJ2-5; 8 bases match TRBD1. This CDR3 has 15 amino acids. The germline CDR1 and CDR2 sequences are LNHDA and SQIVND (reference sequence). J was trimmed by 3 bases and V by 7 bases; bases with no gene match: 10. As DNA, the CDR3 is TGTGCCAGTATCCATCCCCCGGACAGGGAAGAGACCCAGTACTTC. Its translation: CASIHPPDREETQYF.

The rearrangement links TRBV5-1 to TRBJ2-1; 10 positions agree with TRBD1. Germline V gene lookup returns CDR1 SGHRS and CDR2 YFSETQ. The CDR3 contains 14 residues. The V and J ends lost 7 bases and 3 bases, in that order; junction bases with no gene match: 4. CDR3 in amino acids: CASGGQGNYNEQFF. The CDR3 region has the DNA TGCGCCAGCGGGGGACAGGGGAACTACAATGAGCAGTTCTTC.

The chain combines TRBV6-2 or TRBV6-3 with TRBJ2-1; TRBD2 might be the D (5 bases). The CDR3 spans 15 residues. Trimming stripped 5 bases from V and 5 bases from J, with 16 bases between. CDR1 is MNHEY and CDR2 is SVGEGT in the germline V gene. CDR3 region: CASSPKVGRDNEQFF. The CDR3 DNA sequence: TGTGCCAGCAGTCCCAAGGTAGGGCGGGACAATGAGCAGTTCTTC.

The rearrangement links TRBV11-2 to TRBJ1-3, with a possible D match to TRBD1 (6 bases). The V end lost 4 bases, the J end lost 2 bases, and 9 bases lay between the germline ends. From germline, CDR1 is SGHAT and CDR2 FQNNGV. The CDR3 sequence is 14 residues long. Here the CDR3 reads CASSSGATGNTIYF. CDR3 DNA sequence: TGTGCCAGCAGCTCAGGGGCCACTGGAAACACCATATATTTT.

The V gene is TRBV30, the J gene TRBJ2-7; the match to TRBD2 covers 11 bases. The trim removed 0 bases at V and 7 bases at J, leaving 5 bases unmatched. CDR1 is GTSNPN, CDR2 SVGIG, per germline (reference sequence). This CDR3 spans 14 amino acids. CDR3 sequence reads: CAWSVYLAGGEQYF. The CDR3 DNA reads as TGTGCCTGGAGTGTCTATCTAGCGGGAGGAGAGCAGTACTTC.

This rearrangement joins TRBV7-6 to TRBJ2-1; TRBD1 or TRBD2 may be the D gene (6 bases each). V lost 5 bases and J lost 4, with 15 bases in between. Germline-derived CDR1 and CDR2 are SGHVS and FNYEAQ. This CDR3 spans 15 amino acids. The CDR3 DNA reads TGTGCCAGCAGCCAACTGGGGGGCACATACAATGAGCAGTTCTTC. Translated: CASSQLGGTYNEQFF.

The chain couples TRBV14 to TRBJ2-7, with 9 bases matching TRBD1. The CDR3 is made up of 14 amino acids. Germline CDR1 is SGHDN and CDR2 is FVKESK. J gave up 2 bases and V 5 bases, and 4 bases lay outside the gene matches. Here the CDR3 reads CASSLGTGPYEQYF. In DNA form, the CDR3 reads TGTGCCAGCAGCTTAGGGACAGGGCCCTACGAGCAGTACTTC.

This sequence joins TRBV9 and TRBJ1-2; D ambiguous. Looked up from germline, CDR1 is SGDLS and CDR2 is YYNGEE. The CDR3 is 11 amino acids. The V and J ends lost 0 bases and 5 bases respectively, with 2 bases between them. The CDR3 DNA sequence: TGTGCCAGCAGCGTAGCATATGGCTACACCTTC. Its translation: CASSVAYGYTF.

The CDR3 sequence: CASSPKTGSSGNTIYF. The CDR3, as DNA: TGTGCCAGCTCACCTAAGACAGGGAGCTCTGGAAACACCATATATTTT. This chain links TRBV18 with TRBJ1-3; 7 bases line up with TRBD1. The V gene end was trimmed by 3 bases and the J gene end by 0 bases; junction bases not matched to a gene: 5. The CDR3 loop spans 16 amino acids. CDR1 KGHSH and CDR2 LQKENI come from the germline V gene.

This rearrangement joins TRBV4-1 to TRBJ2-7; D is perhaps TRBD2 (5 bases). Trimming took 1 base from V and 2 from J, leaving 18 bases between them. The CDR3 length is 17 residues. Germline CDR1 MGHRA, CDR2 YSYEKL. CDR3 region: CASSQAGLLERTYEQYF. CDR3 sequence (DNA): TGCGCCAGCAGCCAAGCTGGCTTACTAGAAAGAACCTACGAGCAGTACTTC.

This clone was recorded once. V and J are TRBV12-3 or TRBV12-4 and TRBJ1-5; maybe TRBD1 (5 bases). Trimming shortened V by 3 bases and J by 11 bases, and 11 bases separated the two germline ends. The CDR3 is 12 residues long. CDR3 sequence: CASSFGHNSQHF. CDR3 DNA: TGTGCCAGCAGTTTCGGACATAATTCCCAGCATTTT.

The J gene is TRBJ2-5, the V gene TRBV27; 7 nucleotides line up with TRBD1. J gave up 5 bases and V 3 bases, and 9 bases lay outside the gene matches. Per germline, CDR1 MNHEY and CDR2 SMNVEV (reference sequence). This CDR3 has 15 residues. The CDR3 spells CASSFRQGRGETQYF. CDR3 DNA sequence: TGTGCCAGCAGTTTCAGACAGGGTAGGGGGGAGACCCAGTACTTC.

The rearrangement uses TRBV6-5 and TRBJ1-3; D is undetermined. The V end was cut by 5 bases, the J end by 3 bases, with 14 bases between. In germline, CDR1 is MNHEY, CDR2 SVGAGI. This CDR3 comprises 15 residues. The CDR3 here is CASSTVGLVGNTIYF. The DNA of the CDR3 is TGTGCCAGCAGTACAGTAGGTCTTGTTGGAAACACCATATATTTT.

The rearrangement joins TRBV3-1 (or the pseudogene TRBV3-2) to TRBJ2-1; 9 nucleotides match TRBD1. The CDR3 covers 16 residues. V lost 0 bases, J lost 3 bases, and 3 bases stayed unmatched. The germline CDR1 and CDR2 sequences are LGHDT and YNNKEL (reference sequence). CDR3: CASSQEGQGYYNEQFF. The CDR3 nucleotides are TGTGCCAGCAGCCAAGAAGGACAGGGGTACTACAATGAGCAGTTCTTC.

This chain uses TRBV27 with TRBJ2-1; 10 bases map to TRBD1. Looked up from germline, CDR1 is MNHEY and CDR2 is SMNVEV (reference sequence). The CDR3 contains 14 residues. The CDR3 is CAVRSGQGYNEQFF. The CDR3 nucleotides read TGTGCTGTACGTTCGGGACAGGGGTACAATGAGCAGTTCTTC.

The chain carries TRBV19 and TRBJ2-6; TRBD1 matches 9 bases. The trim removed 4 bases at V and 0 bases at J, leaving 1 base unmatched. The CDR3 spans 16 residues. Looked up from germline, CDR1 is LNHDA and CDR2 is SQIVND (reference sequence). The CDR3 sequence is CASSKQGASGANVLTF. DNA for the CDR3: TGTGCCAGTAGTAAACAGGGGGCCTCTGGGGCCAACGTCCTGACTTTC.

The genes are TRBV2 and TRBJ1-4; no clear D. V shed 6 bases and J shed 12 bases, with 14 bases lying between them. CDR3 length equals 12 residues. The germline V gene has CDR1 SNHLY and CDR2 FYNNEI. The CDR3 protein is CASRNKGWELFF. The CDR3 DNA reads TGTGCCAGCAGAAACAAGGGCTGGGAACTGTTTTTT.

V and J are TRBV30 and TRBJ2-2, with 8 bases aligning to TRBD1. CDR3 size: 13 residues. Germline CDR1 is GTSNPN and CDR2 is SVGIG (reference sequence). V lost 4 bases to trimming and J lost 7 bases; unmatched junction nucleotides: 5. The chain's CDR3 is CAWTGTGIGELFF. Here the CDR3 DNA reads TGTGCCTGGACTGGGACAGGCATCGGGGAGCTGTTTTTT.

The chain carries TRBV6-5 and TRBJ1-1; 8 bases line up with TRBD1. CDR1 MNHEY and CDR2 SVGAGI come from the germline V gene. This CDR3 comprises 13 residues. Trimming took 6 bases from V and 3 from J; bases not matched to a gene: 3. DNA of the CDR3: TGTGCCAGCAGCTGGGGACAGGACACTGAAGCTTTCTTT. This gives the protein CASSWGQDTEAFF.

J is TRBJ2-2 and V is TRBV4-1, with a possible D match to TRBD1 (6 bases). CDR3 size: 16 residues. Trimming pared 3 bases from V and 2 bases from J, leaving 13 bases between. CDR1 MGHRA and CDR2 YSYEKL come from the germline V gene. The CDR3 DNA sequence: TGCGCCAGCAGCCAGGCCGGGACACCTAACACCGGGGAGCTGTTTTTT. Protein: CASSQAGTPNTGELFF.

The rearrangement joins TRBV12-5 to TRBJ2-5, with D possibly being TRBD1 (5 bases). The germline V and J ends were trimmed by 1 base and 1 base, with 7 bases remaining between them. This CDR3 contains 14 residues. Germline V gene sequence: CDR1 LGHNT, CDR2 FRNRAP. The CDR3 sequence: CASGLGTPQETQYF. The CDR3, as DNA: TGTGCTAGTGGTTTGGGGACACCCCAAGAGACCCAGTACTTC.

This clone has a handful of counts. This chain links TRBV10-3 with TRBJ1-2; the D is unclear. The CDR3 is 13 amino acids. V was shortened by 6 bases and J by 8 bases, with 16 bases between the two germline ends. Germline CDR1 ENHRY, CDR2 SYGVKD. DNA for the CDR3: TGTGCCATCAGCGATAGGGAAGCGCGGGGCTACACCTTC. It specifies CAISDREARGYTF.

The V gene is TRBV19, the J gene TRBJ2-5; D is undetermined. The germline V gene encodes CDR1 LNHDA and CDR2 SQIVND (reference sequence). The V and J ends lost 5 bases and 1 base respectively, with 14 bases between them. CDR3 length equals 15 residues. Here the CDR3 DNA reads TGTGCCAGTAGTCCGATGGATCCGGGCCAAGAGACCCAGTACTTC. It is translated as CASSPMDPGQETQYF.

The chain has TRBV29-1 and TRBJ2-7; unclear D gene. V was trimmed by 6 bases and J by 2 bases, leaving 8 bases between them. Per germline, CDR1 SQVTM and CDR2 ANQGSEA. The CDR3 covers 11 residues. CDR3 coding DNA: TGCAGCGTATCTACAGCCTACGAGCAGTACTTC. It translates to CSVSTAYEQYF.

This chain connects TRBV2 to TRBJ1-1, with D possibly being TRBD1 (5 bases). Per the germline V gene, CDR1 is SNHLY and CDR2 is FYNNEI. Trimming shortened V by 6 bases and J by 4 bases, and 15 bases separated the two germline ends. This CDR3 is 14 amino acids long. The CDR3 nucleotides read TGTGCCAGCAGCGCCAGGCAGGGCAGCACTGAAGCTTTCTTT. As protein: CASSARQGSTEAFF.

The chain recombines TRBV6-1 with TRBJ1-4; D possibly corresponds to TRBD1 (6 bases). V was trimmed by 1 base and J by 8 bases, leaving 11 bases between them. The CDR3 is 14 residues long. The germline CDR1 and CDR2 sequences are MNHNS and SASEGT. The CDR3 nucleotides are TGTGCCAGCAGTGAAGGGGGGCGGCGGGAAAAACTGTTTTTT. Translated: CASSEGGRREKLFF.